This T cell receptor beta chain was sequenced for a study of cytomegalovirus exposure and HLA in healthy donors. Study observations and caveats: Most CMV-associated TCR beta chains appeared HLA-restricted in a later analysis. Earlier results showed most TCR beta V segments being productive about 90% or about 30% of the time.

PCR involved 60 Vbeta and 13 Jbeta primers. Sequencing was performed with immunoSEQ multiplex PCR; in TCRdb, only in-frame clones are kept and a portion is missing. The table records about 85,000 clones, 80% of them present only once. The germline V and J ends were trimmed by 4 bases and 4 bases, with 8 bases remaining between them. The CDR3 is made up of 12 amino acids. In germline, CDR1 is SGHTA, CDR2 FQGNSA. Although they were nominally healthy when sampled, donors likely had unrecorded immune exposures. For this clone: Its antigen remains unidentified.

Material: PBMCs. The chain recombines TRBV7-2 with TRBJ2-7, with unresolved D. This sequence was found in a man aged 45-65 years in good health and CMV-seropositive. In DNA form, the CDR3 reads TGTGCCAGCAGCTCATCGCAGTACGAGCAGTACTTC. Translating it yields CASSSSQYEQYF.